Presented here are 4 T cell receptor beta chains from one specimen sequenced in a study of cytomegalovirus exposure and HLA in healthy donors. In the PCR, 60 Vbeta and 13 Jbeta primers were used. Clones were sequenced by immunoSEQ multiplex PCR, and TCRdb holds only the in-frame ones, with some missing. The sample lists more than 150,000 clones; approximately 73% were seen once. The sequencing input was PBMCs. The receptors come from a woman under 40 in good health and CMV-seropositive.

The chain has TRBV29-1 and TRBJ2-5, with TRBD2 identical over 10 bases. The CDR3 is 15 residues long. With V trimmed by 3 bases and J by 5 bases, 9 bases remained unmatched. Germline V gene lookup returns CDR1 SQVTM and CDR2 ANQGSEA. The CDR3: CSVDPAGGGWETQYF. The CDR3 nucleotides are TGCAGCGTTGATCCAGCGGGGGGGGGCTGGGAGACCCAGTACTTC.

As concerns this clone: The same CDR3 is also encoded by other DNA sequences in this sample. CDR3 sequence: CASSLPGYEQYF. The CDR3 DNA reads as TGTGCCAGCAGTTTACCGGGGTACGAGCAGTACTTC. The rearrangement links TRBV28 to TRBJ2-7, with D perhaps matching TRBD2 (5 bases). Per germline, CDR1 MDHEN and CDR2 SYDVKM. The V gene lost 2 bases and the J gene lost 4 bases, with 6 bases spanning the gap. The CDR3 totals 12 residues.

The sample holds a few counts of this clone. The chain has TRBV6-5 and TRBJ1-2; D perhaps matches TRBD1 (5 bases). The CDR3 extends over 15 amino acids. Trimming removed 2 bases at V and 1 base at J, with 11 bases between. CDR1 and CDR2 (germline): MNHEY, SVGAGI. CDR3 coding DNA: TGTGCCAGCAGTTACGGGCGGGACCTTAACTATGGCTACACCTTC. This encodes CASSYGRDLNYGYTF.

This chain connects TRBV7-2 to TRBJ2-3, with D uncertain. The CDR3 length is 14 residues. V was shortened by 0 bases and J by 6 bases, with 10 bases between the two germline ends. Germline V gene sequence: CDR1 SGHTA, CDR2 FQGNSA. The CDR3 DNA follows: TGTGCCAGCAGCTTAGCGACACTTCCCGATACGCAGTATTTT. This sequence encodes CASSLATLPDTQYF.